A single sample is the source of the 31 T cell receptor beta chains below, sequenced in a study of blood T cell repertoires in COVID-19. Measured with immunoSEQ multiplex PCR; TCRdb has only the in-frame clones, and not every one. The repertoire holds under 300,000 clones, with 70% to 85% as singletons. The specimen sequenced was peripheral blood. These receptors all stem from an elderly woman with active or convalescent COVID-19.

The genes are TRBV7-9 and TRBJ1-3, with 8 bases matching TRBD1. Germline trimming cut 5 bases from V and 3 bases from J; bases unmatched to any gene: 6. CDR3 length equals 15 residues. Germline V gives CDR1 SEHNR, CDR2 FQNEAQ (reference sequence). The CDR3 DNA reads TGTGCCAGCAGCCCCAGGGGGCTTGATGGAAACACCATATATTTT. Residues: CASSPRGLDGNTIYF.

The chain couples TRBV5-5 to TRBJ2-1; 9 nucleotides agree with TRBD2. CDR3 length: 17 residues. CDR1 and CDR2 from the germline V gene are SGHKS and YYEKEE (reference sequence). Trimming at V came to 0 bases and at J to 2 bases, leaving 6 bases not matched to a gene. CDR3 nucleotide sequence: TGTGCCAGCAGCTTGGAACCTAGCGGGATTACCTACAATGAGCAGTTCTTC. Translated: CASSLEPSGITYNEQFF.

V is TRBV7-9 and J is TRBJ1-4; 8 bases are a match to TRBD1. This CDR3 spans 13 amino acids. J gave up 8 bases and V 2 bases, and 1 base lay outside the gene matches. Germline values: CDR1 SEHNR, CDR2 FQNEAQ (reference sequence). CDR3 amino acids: CASSLQGAEKLFF. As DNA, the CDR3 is TGTGCCAGCAGCTTACAGGGGGCGGAAAAACTGTTTTTT.

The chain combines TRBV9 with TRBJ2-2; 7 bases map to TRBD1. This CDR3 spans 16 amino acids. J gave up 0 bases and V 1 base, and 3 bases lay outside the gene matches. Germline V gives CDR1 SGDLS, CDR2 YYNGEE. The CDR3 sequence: CASSVLGTANTGELFF. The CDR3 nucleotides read TGTGCCAGCAGCGTACTGGGGACAGCGAACACCGGGGAGCTGTTTTTT.

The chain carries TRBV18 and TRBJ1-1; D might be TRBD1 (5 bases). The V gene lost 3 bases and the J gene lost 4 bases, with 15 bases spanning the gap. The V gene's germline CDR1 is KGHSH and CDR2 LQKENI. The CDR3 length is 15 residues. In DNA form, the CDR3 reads TGTGCCAGCTCACCGACCCTTGGGGGGGGCACTGAAGCTTTCTTT. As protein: CASSPTLGGGTEAFF.

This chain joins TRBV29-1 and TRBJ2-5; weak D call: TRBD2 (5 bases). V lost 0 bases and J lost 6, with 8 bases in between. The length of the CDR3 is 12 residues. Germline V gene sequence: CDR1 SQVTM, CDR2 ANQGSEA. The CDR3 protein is CSVEDWRKTQYF. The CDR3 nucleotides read TGCAGCGTTGAAGATTGGAGGAAGACCCAGTACTTC.

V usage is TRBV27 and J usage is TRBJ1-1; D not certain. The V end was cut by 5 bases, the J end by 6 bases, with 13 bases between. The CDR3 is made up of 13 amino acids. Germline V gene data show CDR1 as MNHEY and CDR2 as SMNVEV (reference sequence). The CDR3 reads CASSTETGAEAFF. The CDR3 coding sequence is TGTGCCAGCAGTACCGAGACCGGGGCTGAAGCTTTCTTT.

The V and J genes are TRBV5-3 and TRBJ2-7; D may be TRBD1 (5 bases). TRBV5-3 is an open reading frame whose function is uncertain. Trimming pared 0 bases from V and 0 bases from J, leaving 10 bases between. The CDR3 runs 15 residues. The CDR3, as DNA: TGTGCCAGAAGCTTGGCAGGGCCCTTCTCCTACGAGCAGTACTTC. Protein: CARSLAGPFSYEQYF.

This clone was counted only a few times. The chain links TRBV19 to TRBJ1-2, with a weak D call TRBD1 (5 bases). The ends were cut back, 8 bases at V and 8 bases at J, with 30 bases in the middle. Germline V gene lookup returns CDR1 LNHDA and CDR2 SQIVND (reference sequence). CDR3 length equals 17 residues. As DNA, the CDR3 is TGTGCCAGTGCCCTATTGACAGCTAATCCCGTCCTCGGGGGCTACACCTTC. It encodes CASALLTANPVLGGYTF.

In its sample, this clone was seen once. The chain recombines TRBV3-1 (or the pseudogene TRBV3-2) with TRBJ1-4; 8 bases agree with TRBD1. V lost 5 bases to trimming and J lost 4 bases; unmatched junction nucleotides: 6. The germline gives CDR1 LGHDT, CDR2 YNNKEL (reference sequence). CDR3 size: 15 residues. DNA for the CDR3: TGTGCCAGCAGCTCGCGGGACAGGCTTAATGAAAAACTGTTTTTT. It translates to CASSSRDRLNEKLFF.

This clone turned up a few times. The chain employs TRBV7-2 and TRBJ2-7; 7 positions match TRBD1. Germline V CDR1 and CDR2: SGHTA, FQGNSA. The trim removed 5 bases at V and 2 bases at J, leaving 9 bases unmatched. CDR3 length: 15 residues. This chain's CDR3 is CASSPAGTAAYEQYF. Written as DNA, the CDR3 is TGTGCCAGCAGCCCCGCCGGGACAGCCGCCTACGAGCAGTACTTC. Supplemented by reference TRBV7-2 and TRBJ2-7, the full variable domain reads GAGVSQSPSNKVTEKGKDVELRCDPISGHTALYWYRQSLGQGLEFLIYFQGNSAPDKSGLPSDRFSAERTGGSVSTLTIQRTQQEDSAVYLCASSPAGTAAYEQYFGPGTRLTVT.

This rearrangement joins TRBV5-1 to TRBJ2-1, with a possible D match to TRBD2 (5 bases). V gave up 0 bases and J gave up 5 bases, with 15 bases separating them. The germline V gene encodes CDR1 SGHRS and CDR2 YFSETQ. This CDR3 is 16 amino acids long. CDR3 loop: CASSLEVNYGDNEQFF. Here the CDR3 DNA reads TGCGCCAGCAGCTTGGAAGTTAACTACGGGGACAATGAGCAGTTCTTC.

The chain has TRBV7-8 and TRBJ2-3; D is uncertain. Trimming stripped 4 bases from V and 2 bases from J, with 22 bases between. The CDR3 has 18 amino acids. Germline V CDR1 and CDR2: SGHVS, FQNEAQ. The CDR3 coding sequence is TGTGCCAGCAGCTACAACCTAGTTAGCTTATCTAACACAGATACGCAGTATTTT. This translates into CASSYNLVSLSNTDTQYF.

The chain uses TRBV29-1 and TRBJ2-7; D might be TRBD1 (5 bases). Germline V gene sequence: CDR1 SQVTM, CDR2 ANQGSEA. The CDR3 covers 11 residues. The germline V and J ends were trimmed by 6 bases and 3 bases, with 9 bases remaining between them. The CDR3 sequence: CSVDRGYEQYF. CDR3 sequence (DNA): TGCAGCGTAGATAGGGGCTACGAGCAGTACTTC.

CDR3 loop: CASSQQGRTYNEQFF. As DNA, the CDR3 is TGTGCCAGTAGTCAACAGGGGAGAACTTACAATGAGCAGTTCTTC. The rearrangement joins TRBV19 to TRBJ2-1; 7 nucleotides agree with TRBD1. Germline CDR1 and CDR2: LNHDA and SQIVND (reference sequence). Unmatched junction bases numbered 8, after V lost 5 bases and J lost 4 bases. The CDR3 spans 15 residues.

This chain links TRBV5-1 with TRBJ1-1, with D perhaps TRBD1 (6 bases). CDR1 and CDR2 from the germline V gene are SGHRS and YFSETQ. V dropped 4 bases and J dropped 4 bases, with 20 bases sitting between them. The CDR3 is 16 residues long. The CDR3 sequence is CASSPWLPGEGTEAFF. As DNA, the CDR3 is TGCGCCAGCAGCCCATGGCTCCCAGGGGAAGGCACTGAAGCTTTCTTT.

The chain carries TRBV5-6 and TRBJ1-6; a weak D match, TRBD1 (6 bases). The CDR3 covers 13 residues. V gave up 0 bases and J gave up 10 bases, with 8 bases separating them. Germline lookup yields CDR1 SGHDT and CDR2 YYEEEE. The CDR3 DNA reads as TGTGCCAGCAGCTTGGACAGGGACTCACCCCTCCACTTT. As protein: CASSLDRDSPLHF.

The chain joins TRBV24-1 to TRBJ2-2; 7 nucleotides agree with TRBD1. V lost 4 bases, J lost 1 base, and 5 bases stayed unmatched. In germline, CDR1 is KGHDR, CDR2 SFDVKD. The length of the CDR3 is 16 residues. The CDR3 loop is CATSDPGTENTGELFF. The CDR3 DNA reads TGTGCCACCAGTGACCCCGGGACAGAGAACACCGGGGAGCTGTTTTTT.

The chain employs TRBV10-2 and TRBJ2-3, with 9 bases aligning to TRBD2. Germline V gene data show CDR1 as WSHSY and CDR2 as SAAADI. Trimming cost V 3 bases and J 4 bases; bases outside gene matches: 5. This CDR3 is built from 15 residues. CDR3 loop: CASSDRAGGPDTQYF. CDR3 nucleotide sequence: TGCGCCAGCAGTGACCGGGCGGGGGGGCCAGATACGCAGTATTTT.

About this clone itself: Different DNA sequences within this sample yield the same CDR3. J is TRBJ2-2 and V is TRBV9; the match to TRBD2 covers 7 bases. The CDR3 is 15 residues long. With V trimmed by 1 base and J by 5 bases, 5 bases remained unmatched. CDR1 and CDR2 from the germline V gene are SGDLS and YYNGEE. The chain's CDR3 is CASSVRLAGTGELFF. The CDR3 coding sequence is TGTGCCAGCAGCGTAAGACTAGCTGGGACCGGGGAGCTGTTTTTT.

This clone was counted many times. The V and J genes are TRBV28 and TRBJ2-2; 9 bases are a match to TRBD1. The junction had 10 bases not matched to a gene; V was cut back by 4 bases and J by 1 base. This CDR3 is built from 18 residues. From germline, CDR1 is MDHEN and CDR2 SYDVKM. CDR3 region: CASSSLYMGQGNTGELFF. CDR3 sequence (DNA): TGTGCCAGCAGTTCTTTATATATGGGACAGGGGAACACCGGGGAGCTGTTTTTT.

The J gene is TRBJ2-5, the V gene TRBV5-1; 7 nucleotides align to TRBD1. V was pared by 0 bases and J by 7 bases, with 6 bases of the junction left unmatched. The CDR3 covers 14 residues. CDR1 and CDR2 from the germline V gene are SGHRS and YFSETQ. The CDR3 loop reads CASSLGTGERTQYF. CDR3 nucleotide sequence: TGCGCCAGCAGCTTGGGCACAGGGGAGAGGACCCAGTACTTC.

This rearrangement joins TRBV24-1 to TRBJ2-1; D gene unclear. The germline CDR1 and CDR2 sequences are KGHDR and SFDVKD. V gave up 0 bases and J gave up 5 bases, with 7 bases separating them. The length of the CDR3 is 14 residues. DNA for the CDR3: TGTGCCACCAGTGATTTGGGCGGCAACAATGAGCAGTTCTTC. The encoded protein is CATSDLGGNNEQFF.

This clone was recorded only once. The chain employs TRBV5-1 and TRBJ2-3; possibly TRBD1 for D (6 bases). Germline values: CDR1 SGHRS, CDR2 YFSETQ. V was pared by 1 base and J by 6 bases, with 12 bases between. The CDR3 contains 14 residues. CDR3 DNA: TGCGCCAGCAGCTTGAGGCAGGGGAAGGATACGCAGTATTTT. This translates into CASSLRQGKDTQYF.

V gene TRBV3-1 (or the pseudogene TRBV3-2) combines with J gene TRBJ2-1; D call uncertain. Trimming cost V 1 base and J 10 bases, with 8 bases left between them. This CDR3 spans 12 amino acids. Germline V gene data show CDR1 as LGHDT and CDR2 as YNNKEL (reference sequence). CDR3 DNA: TGTGCCAGCAGCCAAGCCCCCGGGGAGCAGTTCTTC. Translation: CASSQAPGEQFF.

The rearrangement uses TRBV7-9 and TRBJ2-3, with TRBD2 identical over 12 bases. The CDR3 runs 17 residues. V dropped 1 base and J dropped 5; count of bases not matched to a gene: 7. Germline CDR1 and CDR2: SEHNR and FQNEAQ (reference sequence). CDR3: CASSLGGLAGSRDTQYF. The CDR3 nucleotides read TGTGCCAGCAGCTTAGGGGGACTAGCGGGTTCTCGAGATACGCAGTATTTT.

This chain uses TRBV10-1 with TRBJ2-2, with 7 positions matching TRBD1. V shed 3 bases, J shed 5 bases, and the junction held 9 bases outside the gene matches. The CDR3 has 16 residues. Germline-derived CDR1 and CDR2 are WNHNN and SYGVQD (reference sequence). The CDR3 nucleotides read TGCGCCAGCAGTGAAAAGGGGGCCCCAAGGACCGGGGAGCTGTTTTTT. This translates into CASSEKGAPRTGELFF.

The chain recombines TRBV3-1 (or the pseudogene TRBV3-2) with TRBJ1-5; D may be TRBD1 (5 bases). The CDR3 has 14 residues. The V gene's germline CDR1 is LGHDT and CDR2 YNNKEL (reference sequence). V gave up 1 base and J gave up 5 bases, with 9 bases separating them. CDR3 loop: CASSQGGAHQPQHF. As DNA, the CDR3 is TGTGCCAGCAGCCAAGGCGGGGCGCATCAGCCCCAGCATTTT.

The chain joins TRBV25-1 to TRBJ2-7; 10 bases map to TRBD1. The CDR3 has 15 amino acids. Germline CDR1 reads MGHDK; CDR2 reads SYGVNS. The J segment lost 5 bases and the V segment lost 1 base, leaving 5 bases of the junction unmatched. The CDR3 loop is CASSESGQGRHEQYF. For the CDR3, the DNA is TGTGCCAGCAGTGAATCGGGACAGGGGAGACACGAGCAGTACTTC.

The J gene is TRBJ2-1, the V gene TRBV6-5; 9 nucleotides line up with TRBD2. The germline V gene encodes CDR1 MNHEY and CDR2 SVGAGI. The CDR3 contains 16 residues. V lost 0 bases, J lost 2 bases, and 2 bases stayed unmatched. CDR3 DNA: TGTGCCAGCAGTTACTCGCCTAGCGGGACCTACAATGAGCAGTTCTTC. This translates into CASSYSPSGTYNEQFF.

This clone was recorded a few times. The CDR3 region is CASSHRGGRTEAFF. The CDR3 nucleotides are TGTGCCAGCAGCCATCGTGGAGGGCGGACTGAAGCTTTCTTT. V and J are TRBV3-1 (or the pseudogene TRBV3-2) and TRBJ1-1; D gene ambiguous. The CDR3 extends over 14 amino acids. V was trimmed by 3 bases and J by 5 bases, leaving 13 bases between them. CDR1 and CDR2 from the germline V gene are LGHDT and YNNKEL (reference sequence).